This T cell receptor (beta chain) appears in the sequencing data of a study of blood T cell repertoires in COVID-19. In the study overall: Spain, Italy and the United States supplied samples that represented acute and convalescent COVID-19. PBMCs, B-cell-depleted T cells, or T cells were the source of the cDNA or gDNA that made up the material.

Trimming at V came to 7 bases and at J to 8 bases, leaving 9 bases not matched to a gene. Germline V lookup: CDR1 LNHNV, CDR2 YYDKDF (reference sequence). CDR3 length equals 14 residues. Original data processing: From reference gene primer amplification, estimates of nucleated cell counts were derived. Profiling relied on immunoSEQ multiplex PCR, and the TCRdb table lists in-frame clones only, not all of them. Clonal size and the V and J genes are those of that table, whereas D and trimming came from the DNA. In the table there are fewer than 150,000 clones, around 64% of which are singletons. Sample: peripheral blood. The receptor comes from a human donor with acute or convalescent COVID-19. The donor label of this sample is uncertain. J is TRBJ1-4 and V is TRBV15; 8 nucleotides match TRBD1. The CDR3 region has the DNA TGTGCCACCACCCAGGGACAGGTGGGGGAAAAACTGTTTTTT. Translated: CATTQGQVGEKLFF.